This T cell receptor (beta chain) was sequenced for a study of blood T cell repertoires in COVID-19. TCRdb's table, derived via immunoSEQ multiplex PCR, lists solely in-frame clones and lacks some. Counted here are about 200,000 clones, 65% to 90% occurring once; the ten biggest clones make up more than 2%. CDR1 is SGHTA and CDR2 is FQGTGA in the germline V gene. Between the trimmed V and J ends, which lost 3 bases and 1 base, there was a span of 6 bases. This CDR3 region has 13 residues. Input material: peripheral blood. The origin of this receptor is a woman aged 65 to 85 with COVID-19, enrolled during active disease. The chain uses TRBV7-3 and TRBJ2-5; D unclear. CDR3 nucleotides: TGTGCCAGCAGCTTCCAATTCCAAGAGACCCAGTACTTC. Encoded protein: CASSFQFQETQYF. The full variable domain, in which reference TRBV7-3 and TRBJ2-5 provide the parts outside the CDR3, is GAGVSQTPSNKVTEKGKYVELRCDPISGHTALYWYRQSLGQGPEFLIYFQGTGAADDSGLPNDRFFAVRPEGSVSTLKIQRTERGDSAVYLCASSFQFQETQYFGPGTRLLVL.